The 29 T cell receptor beta chains given below trace back to one sample, sequenced in a study of CD8 T cells in ankylosing spondylitis. A single record per CDR3 protein comes from TCRdb applying MiXCR to the 5' RACE reads. The data hold 250,000 to 400,000 distinct CDR3 sequences, with under 14% observed a single time. Sequences were obtained from blood, either unsorted or a sorted T cell fraction (not recorded which). The source is a female donor with ankylosing spondylitis or in good health (not recorded which).

This clonotype occurred many times. V is TRBV5-6 and J is TRBJ2-3; D possibly corresponds to TRBD1 (5 bases). The CDR3 is 17 residues long. V was trimmed by 4 bases and J by 6 bases, leaving 24 bases between them. Germline lookup yields CDR1 SGHDT and CDR2 YYEEEE. CDR3: CASSIRLYWGSTDTQYF. In nucleotides, the CDR3 is TGTGCCAGCAGCATTCGCCTTTATTGGGGCTCAACGGATACGCAGTATTTT.

The chain employs TRBV20-1 and TRBJ2-7; 8 positions agree with TRBD2. The V and J ends lost 5 bases and 2 bases, in that order; junction bases with no gene match: 11. Per germline, CDR1 DFQATT and CDR2 SNEGSKA (reference sequence). The CDR3 contains 15 residues. The CDR3 reads CSAAPPTGGAYEQYF. Here the CDR3 DNA reads TGCAGTGCTGCCCCTCCGACGGGAGGGGCCTACGAGCAGTACTTC.

This clonotype was counted many times. The chain joins TRBV7-2 to TRBJ1-5; a weak D match, TRBD1 (6 bases). In germline, CDR1 is SGHTA, CDR2 FQGNSA. The CDR3 runs to 15 residues. The V gene lost 5 bases and the J gene lost 5 bases, with 16 bases spanning the gap. CDR3 amino acids: CASSTDRSLYQPQHF. CDR3 coding DNA: TGTGCCAGCAGCACAGACAGGAGTCTCTATCAGCCCCAGCATTTT.

This clonotype appeared many times. This CDR3 is CAWSRRVTAFNQPQHF. CDR3 in DNA: TGTGCCTGGAGTAGGCGCGTTACAGCCTTCAATCAGCCCCAGCATTTT. The chain has TRBV30 and TRBJ1-5; D gene uncertain. Trimming shortened V by 2 bases and J by 3 bases, and 17 bases separated the two germline ends. Per germline, CDR1 GTSNPN and CDR2 SVGIG (reference sequence). The CDR3 loop spans 16 amino acids.

This clonotype was observed at least ten times. The chain joins TRBV5-1 to TRBJ2-2; maybe TRBD1 (5 bases). The CDR3 spans 15 residues. Trimming took 4 bases from V and 1 from J, leaving 11 bases between them. CDR1 and CDR2 from the germline V gene are SGHRS and YFSETQ. CDR3 coding DNA: TGCGCCAGCAGCCCAGTAACAGGGAACACCGGGGAGCTGTTTTTT. Translation: CASSPVTGNTGELFF.

This clonotype was recorded many times. The chain joins TRBV4-2 to TRBJ1-4; 7 nucleotides agree with TRBD1. The CDR3 runs to 14 residues. V lost 1 base to trimming and J lost 8 bases; unmatched junction nucleotides: 4. Germline values: CDR1 LGHNA, CDR2 YNFKEQ. The DNA of the CDR3 is TGTGCCAGCAGCCAAGGAGGGGGCGGGGAAAAACTGTTTTTT. Its translation: CASSQGGGGEKLFF.

The rearrangement joins TRBV3-1 to TRBJ1-3, with D perhaps TRBD1 (5 bases). Germline V lookup: CDR1 LGHDT, CDR2 YNNKEL (reference sequence). The CDR3 spans 17 residues. Deletions cut 11 bases from V and 0 bases from J, with 23 bases between. The DNA of the CDR3 is TGTGCCTCCTGCCAGGTTCCGGGACTGATCTCTGGAAACACCATATATTTT. It encodes CASCQVPGLISGNTIYF.

The V gene is TRBV5-1, the J gene TRBJ1-2; D is undetermined. Germline V gene lookup returns CDR1 SGHRS and CDR2 YFSETQ. Trimming cost V 0 bases and J 6 bases, with 18 bases left between them. The CDR3 spans 16 residues. The CDR3 here is CASSLAVTDGPNGYTF. The CDR3 DNA is TGCGCCAGCAGCTTGGCCGTGACCGATGGTCCCAATGGCTACACCTTC.

This clonotype was found many times. The V and J genes are TRBV7-2 and TRBJ2-2; no reliable D call. The ends were cut back, 2 bases at V and 6 bases at J, with 13 bases in the middle. This CDR3 has 15 amino acids. Germline V lookup: CDR1 SGHTA, CDR2 FQGNSA. The CDR3: CASSLIPTSAGELFF. In nucleotides, the CDR3 is TGTGCCAGCAGCTTAATCCCCACCAGTGCCGGGGAGCTGTTTTTT. The whole variable domain, filled in from reference TRBV7-2 and TRBJ2-2, reads GAGVSQSPSNKVTEKGKDVELRCDPISGHTALYWYRQSLGQGLEFLIYFQGNSAPDKSGLPSDRFSAERTGGSVSTLTIQRTQQEDSAVYLCASSLIPTSAGELFFGEGSRLTVL.

About this clonotype: Relative to the germline gene, one junction end is altered; a read error may explain this. The chain has TRBV20-1 and TRBJ1-5; D is undetermined. The length of the CDR3 is 16 residues. Germline V gene sequence: CDR1 DFQATT, CDR2 SNEGSKA (reference sequence). In DNA form, the CDR3 reads TGCAGTGCTAGAGATATGGGGAAGGTGGGCAATCAGCTCCAGCATTTT. It is translated as CSARDMGKVGNQLQHF.

At least ten counts were recorded for this clonotype. This rearrangement joins TRBV5-1 to TRBJ2-3; D is possibly TRBD1 (7 bases). This CDR3 has 14 amino acids. Looked up from germline, CDR1 is SGHRS and CDR2 is YFSETQ. The V end lost 1 base, the J end lost 4 bases, and 10 bases lay between the germline ends. For the CDR3, the DNA is TGCGCCAGCAGCTTGCAGGGGGGAGCAGATACGCAGTATTTT. Translation gives CASSLQGGADTQYF.

This clonotype appeared many times. V usage is TRBV20-1 and J usage is TRBJ2-7; 9 positions agree with TRBD1. The CDR3 spans 15 residues. Germline V gives CDR1 DFQATT, CDR2 SNEGSKA (reference sequence). After removal of 3 bases from V and 3 bases from J, the junction contained 9 bases not matched to a gene. For the CDR3, the DNA is TGCAGTGCTAGCCCGGGACAGGGTAACCTCTACGAGCAGTACTTC. Its translation: CSASPGQGNLYEQYF.

This clonotype was seen only a few times. The genes are TRBV29-1 and TRBJ2-3; 8 nucleotides agree with TRBD2. CDR1 is SQVTM and CDR2 is ANQGSEA in the germline V gene. This CDR3 is built from 14 residues. With 6 bases clipped from V and 0 bases from J, the junction kept 5 bases outside the gene matches. CDR3: CSVAPGGSTDTQYF. The CDR3 DNA reads TGCAGCGTGGCCCCGGGAGGGAGCACAGATACGCAGTATTTT.

The rearrangement uses TRBV19 and TRBJ2-1, with D tentatively TRBD2 (5 bases). V was trimmed by 9 bases and J by 10 bases, leaving 13 bases between them. This CDR3 spans 11 amino acids. From germline, CDR1 is LNHDA and CDR2 SQIVND (reference sequence). CDR3 loop: CASHEGAEQFF. As DNA, the CDR3 is TGTGCCAGCCACGAGGGCGCCGAGCAGTTCTTC.

This clonotype has at least ten counts. The CDR3: CASSDLVGTGELFF. DNA of the CDR3: TGTGCCAGCAGTGATCTTGTGGGTACCGGGGAGCTGTTTTTT. V usage is TRBV2 and J usage is TRBJ2-2, with D unclear. Trimming took 3 bases from V and 5 from J, leaving 10 bases between them. CDR3 length: 14 amino acids. Per germline, CDR1 SNHLY and CDR2 FYNNEI.

This clonotype was seen ten or more times. The CDR3 sequence: CASSLGIRAGNYNEQFF. Written as DNA, the CDR3 is TGTGCCAGCAGCTTGGGCATAAGGGCCGGGAACTACAATGAGCAGTTCTTC. The rearrangement links TRBV5-5 to TRBJ2-1; possible D gene TRBD2, 5 bases. Looked up from germline, CDR1 is SGHKS and CDR2 is YYEKEE (reference sequence). Trimming removed 0 bases at V and 3 bases at J, with 16 bases between. The CDR3 has 17 amino acids. The entire variable domain, with the rest obtained from reference TRBV5-5 and TRBJ2-1, is as follows: DAGVTQSPTHLIKTRGQQVTLRCSPISGHKSVSWYQQVLGQGPQFIFQYYEKEERGRGNFPDRFSARQFPNYSSELNVNALLLGDSALYLCASSLGIRAGNYNEQFFGPGTRLTVL.

The rearrangement joins TRBV10-3 to TRBJ1-5; the match to TRBD1 covers 8 bases. Germline CDR1 ENHRY, CDR2 SYGVKD. The CDR3 runs to 17 residues. Trimming took 2 bases from V and 4 from J; bases not matched to a gene: 10. CDR3 sequence: CAISEGQGWSGNQPQHF. The CDR3 DNA follows: TGTGCCATCAGTGAGGGACAGGGTTGGAGTGGGAATCAGCCCCAGCATTTT.

This clonotype has a handful of counts. The CDR3 DNA reads as TGTGCCAGCAGTGAATCGAGGTCTAACTATGGCTACACCTTC. Protein sequence: CASSESRSNYGYTF. The V and J genes are TRBV25-1 and TRBJ1-2; no reliable D call. V was clipped by 1 base and J by 0 bases, with 6 bases between them. The CDR3 spans 14 residues. Germline V lookup: CDR1 MGHDK, CDR2 SYGVNS.

This clonotype was observed at least ten times. J is TRBJ1-6 and V is TRBV28, with D possibly matching TRBD1 (6 bases). The CDR3 has 19 amino acids. V was trimmed by 7 bases and J by 0 bases, leaving 22 bases between them. Germline V gene sequence: CDR1 MDHEN, CDR2 SYDVKM. CDR3 sequence reads: CASNLWGGASDSYNSPLHF. Written as DNA, the CDR3 is TGTGCCAGCAACCTATGGGGGGGCGCCTCAGACTCCTATAATTCACCCCTCCACTTT.

DNA of the CDR3: TGTGCCAGCTCACCACCCGAGGGACTGGGCAATGAGCAGTTCTTC. This codes for CASSPPEGLGNEQFF. The chain couples TRBV18 to TRBJ2-1; a possible D gene is TRBD2 (6 bases). The CDR3 spans 15 residues. Trimming took off 0 bases at V and 6 bases at J, with 12 bases between the two ends. Germline V gene lookup returns CDR1 KGHSH and CDR2 LQKENI.

This clonotype showed up many times. V gene TRBV5-1 combines with J gene TRBJ2-7; D gene uncertain. The germline V gene has CDR1 SGHRS and CDR2 YFSETQ. The CDR3 is 14 residues long. V was clipped by 0 bases and J by 7 bases, with 14 bases between them. CDR3 sequence (DNA): TGCGCCAGCAGCTTGGCCTCAAGTCGTGGGGAGCAGTACTTC. Its protein is CASSLASSRGEQYF.

This clonotype was seen many times. This chain joins TRBV12-5 and TRBJ2-1; D gene ambiguous. Trimming cost V 1 base and J 6 bases, with 4 bases left between them. Germline CDR1 reads LGHNT; CDR2 reads FRNRAP. The CDR3 consists of 12 residues. The CDR3 loop is CASGLGGNEQFF. For the CDR3, the DNA is TGTGCTAGTGGTTTGGGCGGCAATGAGCAGTTCTTC.

The J gene is TRBJ2-2, the V gene TRBV10-3; D is unclear. CDR1 is ENHRY, CDR2 SYGVKD, per germline. The CDR3 length is 17 residues. With 6 bases removed from V and 5 bases from J, the gap between germline ends came to 22 bases. The CDR3 nucleotides read TGTGCCATCAGCTTTCGGACGGCCTCCGCAAGAACCGGGGAGCTGTTTTTT. It encodes CAISFRTASARTGELFF.

Many counts were recorded for this clonotype. The chain has TRBV20-1 and TRBJ1-1; D perhaps matches TRBD1 (6 bases). V was trimmed by 6 bases and J by 5 bases, leaving 19 bases between them. The length of the CDR3 is 14 residues. Per germline, CDR1 DFQATT and CDR2 SNEGSKA (reference sequence). The CDR3 is CSASRTGSLTEAFF. The CDR3 DNA follows: TGCAGTGCCTCCCGTACAGGGAGTTTGACTGAAGCTTTCTTT.

This clonotype has at least ten counts. The V gene is TRBV5-1, the J gene TRBJ1-2; D is unclear. Trimming stripped 1 base from V and 7 bases from J, with 11 bases between. Germline V gene lookup returns CDR1 SGHRS and CDR2 YFSETQ. The CDR3 is 13 amino acids. CDR3 sequence (DNA): TGCGCCAGCAGCTTGTCAGTGTCTAGTGGCTACACCTTC. It is translated as CASSLSVSSGYTF. Complete variable domain (other parts from reference TRBV5-1 and TRBJ1-2): KAGVTQTPRYLIKTRGQQVTLSCSPISGHRSVSWYQQTPGQGLQFLFEYFSETQRNKGNFPGRFSGRQFSNSRSEMNVSTLELGDSALYLCASSLSVSSGYTFGSGTRLTVV.

This clonotype was recorded at least ten times. The J gene is TRBJ2-5, the V gene TRBV2; TRBD2 might be the D (6 bases). V lost 1 base and J 0 bases, leaving 12 bases between the germline ends. The CDR3 has 16 amino acids. In germline, CDR1 is SNHLY, CDR2 FYNNEI. The CDR3 DNA reads as TGTGCCAGCAGTGAAGGGAGGGAAGAGTACCAAGAGACCCAGTACTTC. It encodes CASSEGREEYQETQYF. The variable domain in full, with the rest retrieved from reference TRBV2 and TRBJ2-5, is EPEVTQTPSHQVTQMGQEVILRCVPISNHLYFYWYRQILGQKVEFLVSFYNNEISEKSEIFDDQFSVERPDGSNFTLKIRSTKLEDSAMYFCASSEGREEYQETQYFGPGTRLLVL.

This clonotype was recorded many times. The CDR3 sequence: CSVILRQGNQETQYF. The CDR3 coding sequence is TGCAGCGTGATCTTACGACAGGGAAATCAAGAGACCCAGTACTTC. The rearrangement links TRBV29-1 to TRBJ2-5; 7 bases are a match to TRBD1. The CDR3 loop spans 15 amino acids. V dropped 6 bases and J dropped 2; count of bases not matched to a gene: 12. Germline-derived CDR1 and CDR2 are SQVTM and ANQGSEA.

This clonotype was recorded many times. The chain joins TRBV20-1 to TRBJ2-7; D may be TRBD2 (5 bases). CDR3 size: 12 residues. The ends were cut back, 5 bases at V and 5 bases at J, with 13 bases in the middle. CDR1 is DFQATT and CDR2 is SNEGSKA in the germline V gene (reference sequence). This CDR3 reads CSAERTANEQYF. CDR3 DNA: TGCAGTGCTGAACGGACTGCCAACGAGCAGTACTTC.

On this clonotype itself: Given a much more abundant clone one base away, this may be a read error. V is TRBV5-5 and J is TRBJ2-1, with a tentative D call TRBD2 (7 bases). Looked up from germline, CDR1 is SGHKS and CDR2 is YYEKEE (reference sequence). The CDR3 consists of 15 residues. CDR3 residues: CASSLWEGGFDEHFF. CDR3 sequence (DNA): TGTGCCAGCAGCTTATGGGAGGGGGGATTCGATGAGCATTTCTTC.